This T cell receptor beta chain was recorded in a study of identical twins. Template switching added a universal primer site, and cDNA bore unique molecular identifiers. MiXCR was run by TCRdb on the 5' RACE reads, yielding one entry per CDR3 protein. Found here are some 320,000 distinct CDR3 sequences, 9% to 15% of them singletons; the top ten hold approximately 7.9%. Every sampled donor was Caucasian and healthy. With V trimmed by 6 bases and J by 2 bases, 13 bases remained unmatched. The germline V gene has CDR1 MNHEY and CDR2 SVGEGT. There are 16 residues in the CDR3. The table lists this clonotype with a few counts. Its antigen is not identified. Regarding the study as a whole: The study found weaker excess twin sharing in beta out-of-frame sequences.

These same records also appear under a second study, on yellow fever vaccine responses in identical twins.

The sequence was obtained from a woman aged 18-29 years in good health. The sample taken for sequencing was CD8+ T cells sorted from blood. The genes are TRBV6-2 or TRBV6-3 and TRBJ2-7, with 7 bases fitting TRBD1. This CDR3 reads CASSPSLGTEAYEQYF. The DNA for the CDR3 is TGTGCCAGCAGCCCCTCCCTCGGGACAGAGGCCTACGAGCAGTACTTC.